Presented here are 27 T cell receptor beta chains from one specimen sequenced in a study of cytomegalovirus exposure and HLA in healthy donors. Here immunoSEQ multiplex PCR was the method, and the copy in TCRdb shows in-frame clones only, minus some. The data show about 44,000 clones, over 85% seen once. The sequenced material came from PBMCs. The origin of the receptors is a woman aged 18-30 years in good health and CMV-seronegative.

Only one count was recorded for this clone. The genes are TRBV11-2 and TRBJ2-1, with 13 bases identical to TRBD2. V lost 1 base to trimming and J lost 5 bases; unmatched junction nucleotides: 8. The CDR3 extends over 18 amino acids. The germline CDR1 and CDR2 sequences are SGHAT and FQNNGV. CDR3 DNA sequence: TGTGCCAGCAGCTTAGGAGTACTAGCGGGAGGGCTTAACAATGAGCAGTTCTTC. Translated: CASSLGVLAGGLNNEQFF.

This sequence joins TRBV5-1 and TRBJ2-3; D might be TRBD1 (5 bases). Germline CDR1 reads SGHRS; CDR2 reads YFSETQ. This CDR3 is built from 15 residues. With 2 bases removed from V and 5 bases from J, the gap between germline ends came to 15 bases. As DNA, the CDR3 is TGCGCCAGCAGCTTTCTCAGGGAAACCAGAGATACGCAGTATTTT. Translation gives CASSFLRETRDTQYF. The whole variable domain, filled in from reference TRBV5-1 and TRBJ2-3, reads KAGVTQTPRYLIKTRGQQVTLSCSPISGHRSVSWYQQTPGQGLQFLFEYFSETQRNKGNFPGRFSGRQFSNSRSEMNVSTLELGDSALYLCASSFLRETRDTQYFGPGTRLTVL.

This chain uses TRBV9 with TRBJ1-2; D may be TRBD1 (6 bases). CDR1 and CDR2 (germline): SGDLS, YYNGEE. This CDR3 comprises 15 residues. Trimming took 0 bases from V and 3 from J, leaving 12 bases between them. The CDR3 sequence is CASSVGQGPDYGYTF. The CDR3 region has the DNA TGTGCCAGCAGCGTAGGTCAGGGGCCAGACTATGGCTACACCTTC.

This chain connects TRBV5-1 to TRBJ2-6, with D unresolved. V was pared by 0 bases and J by 1 base, with 5 bases between. There are 15 residues in the CDR3. From germline, CDR1 is SGHRS and CDR2 YFSETQ. CDR3 sequence: CASSLALSGANVLTF. The CDR3 nucleotides are TGCGCCAGCAGCTTGGCCTTATCTGGGGCCAACGTCCTGACTTTC. The full variable domain, with the rest looked up from reference TRBV5-1 and TRBJ2-6, is KAGVTQTPRYLIKTRGQQVTLSCSPISGHRSVSWYQQTPGQGLQFLFEYFSETQRNKGNFPGRFSGRQFSNSRSEMNVSTLELGDSALYLCASSLALSGANVLTFGAGSRLTVL.

The V and J genes are TRBV5-1 and TRBJ2-1; D not certain. Germline V CDR1 and CDR2: SGHRS, YFSETQ. V dropped 3 bases and J dropped 0 bases, with 7 bases sitting between them. The CDR3 contains 14 residues. CDR3 loop: CASSSSSSYNEQFF. In nucleotides, the CDR3 is TGCGCCAGCAGCTCTTCGAGCTCCTACAATGAGCAGTTCTTC. The full variable domain, in which reference TRBV5-1 and TRBJ2-1 provide the parts outside the CDR3, is KAGVTQTPRYLIKTRGQQVTLSCSPISGHRSVSWYQQTPGQGLQFLFEYFSETQRNKGNFPGRFSGRQFSNSRSEMNVSTLELGDSALYLCASSSSSSYNEQFFGPGTRLTVL.

The rearrangement links TRBV19 to TRBJ1-1; D is unresolved. Trimming took off 3 bases at V and 5 bases at J, with 7 bases between the two ends. The CDR3 consists of 12 residues. In germline, CDR1 is LNHDA, CDR2 SQIVND (reference sequence). CDR3 residues: CASSIGVTEAFF. In DNA form, the CDR3 reads TGTGCCAGTAGTATCGGGGTTACTGAAGCTTTCTTT.

In regard to this clone: An end of the junction differs from the germline gene, which may be a read error. This chain links TRBV5-8 with TRBJ1-2; 8 bases are shared with TRBD1. The CDR3 has 13 residues. Germline V gives CDR1 SGHTS, CDR2 YDEGEE. Here the CDR3 reads CASSLDRVDGYTF. CDR3 nucleotides: TGTGCCAGCAGTTTGGACAGGGTGGACGGCTACACCTTC.

The chain is built from TRBV7-9 and TRBJ1-4; D not resolved. The germline V gene encodes CDR1 SEHNR and CDR2 FQNEAQ (reference sequence). The CDR3 runs to 13 residues. V was cut by 6 bases and J by 10 bases, with 15 bases left in between. The CDR3 protein is CASRTTSPGKLFF. CDR3 bases: TGTGCCAGCAGAACAACTTCCCCGGGAAAACTGTTTTTT. The full variable domain, in which reference TRBV7-9 and TRBJ1-4 provide the parts outside the CDR3, is DTGVSQNPRHKITKRGQNVTFRCDPISEHNRLYWYRQTLGQGPEFLTYFQNEAQLEKSRLLSDRFSAERPKGSFSTLEIQRTEQGDSAMYLCASRTTSPGKLFFGSGTQLSVL.

This clone was recorded only once. The chain is built from TRBV14 and TRBJ2-5; 8 nucleotides agree with TRBD1. The CDR3 is 14 residues long. In germline, CDR1 is SGHDN, CDR2 FVKESK. V lost 5 bases and J lost 7; bases outside the gene matches: 9. The CDR3 DNA reads TGTGCCAGCAGCGCACTACAGGGGGTCGGGACCCAGTACTTC. The encoded protein is CASSALQGVGTQYF.

CDR3 sequence reads: CASSPQGGRTEAFF. The CDR3 nucleotides read TGTGCCAGCTCACCTCAGGGGGGAAGAACTGAAGCTTTCTTT. The chain has TRBV18 and TRBJ1-1; 7 positions match TRBD1. The CDR3 length is 14 residues. Germline V CDR1 and CDR2: KGHSH, LQKENI. V lost 3 bases to trimming and J lost 5 bases; unmatched junction nucleotides: 6. Based on the CDR3 plus reference TRBV18 and TRBJ1-1, the full variable domain is NAGVMQNPRHLVRRRGQEARLRCSPMKGHSHVYWYRQLPEEGLKFMVYLQKENIIDESGMPKERFSAEFPKEGPSILRIQQVVRGDSAAYFCASSPQGGRTEAFFGQGTRLTVV.

This chain connects TRBV9 to TRBJ1-3, with D tentatively TRBD1 (5 bases). The CDR3 extends over 15 amino acids. Per germline, CDR1 SGDLS and CDR2 YYNGEE. V was shortened by 0 bases and J by 4 bases, with 11 bases between the two germline ends. The CDR3 is CASSVDVGVGNTIYF. For the CDR3, the DNA is TGTGCCAGCAGCGTAGACGTAGGGGTAGGAAACACCATATATTTT.

This chain connects TRBV19 to TRBJ1-5; the match to TRBD1 covers 9 bases. The CDR3 spans 19 residues. CDR1 is LNHDA, CDR2 SQIVND, per germline (reference sequence). V gave up 4 bases and J gave up 0 bases; unmatched junction bases: 13. DNA for the CDR3: TGTGCCAGTAGTAAACGGGACAGGGATGATCTACTTAGCAATCAGCCCCAGCATTTT. Translation: CASSKRDRDDLLSNQPQHF.

This chain uses TRBV25-1 with TRBJ1-3, with a tentative D call TRBD1 (5 bases). The CDR3 has 13 amino acids. Germline V lookup: CDR1 MGHDK, CDR2 SYGVNS. Trimming took 7 bases from V and 4 from J, leaving 11 bases between them. This CDR3 reads CASISTVGNTIYF. The CDR3, as DNA: TGTGCCAGCATTTCGACAGTCGGAAACACCATATATTTT.

With regard to this clone: Different DNA sequences within this sample yield the same CDR3. The rearrangement uses TRBV9 and TRBJ2-1, with 8 positions matching TRBD2. Germline V gene data show CDR1 as SGDLS and CDR2 as YYNGEE. The CDR3 spans 15 residues. J lost 0 bases, V lost 4 bases, and 3 bases had no gene match. In nucleotides, the CDR3 is TGTGCCAGCAGCCGAAGCGGGAGCTCCTACAATGAGCAGTTCTTC. Translating it yields CASSRSGSSYNEQFF.

The chain is built from TRBV28 and TRBJ2-7; 7 bases match TRBD1. V lost 1 base to trimming and J lost 2 bases; unmatched junction nucleotides: 8. Per germline, CDR1 MDHEN and CDR2 SYDVKM. The CDR3 is 16 residues long. CDR3 sequence: CASSLSEGAIAYEQYF. DNA for the CDR3: TGTGCCAGCAGTTTATCTGAGGGGGCAATTGCCTACGAGCAGTACTTC.

The gene calls are TRBV7-9 and TRBJ2-7, with D perhaps matching TRBD1 (6 bases). Trimming pared 5 bases from V and 2 bases from J, leaving 16 bases between. This CDR3 comprises 15 residues. Germline V gene data show CDR1 as SEHNR and CDR2 as FQNEAQ (reference sequence). CDR3 in DNA: TGTGCCAGCAGCCCTACAGGGTATGCTGCCTACGAGCAGTACTTC. Protein: CASSPTGYAAYEQYF.

This chain joins TRBV2 and TRBJ2-3, with TRBD1 matching over 7 bases. Germline V gives CDR1 SNHLY, CDR2 FYNNEI. This CDR3 has 15 amino acids. V lost 5 bases, J lost 2 bases, and 7 bases stayed unmatched. This chain's CDR3 is CASSPQGTPTDTQYF. CDR3 in DNA: TGTGCCAGCAGTCCACAGGGGACCCCCACAGATACGCAGTATTTT.

The chain has TRBV7-2 and TRBJ2-7; 10 bases align to TRBD2. The J segment lost 10 bases and the V segment lost 2 bases, leaving 11 bases of the junction unmatched. CDR1 and CDR2 (germline): SGHTA, FQGNSA. This CDR3 has 15 residues. The CDR3 spells CASSLISGGAYEQYF. The CDR3 nucleotides read TGTGCCAGCAGCTTAATCAGCGGGGGGGCCTATGAACAGTACTTC.

V usage is TRBV9 and J usage is TRBJ2-6; the D gene is possibly TRBD1 (6 bases). CDR3 size: 16 residues. CDR1 is SGDLS and CDR2 is YYNGEE in the germline V gene. Trimming stripped 4 bases from V and 0 bases from J, with 11 bases between. CDR3 sequence reads: CASSPDSRSGANVLTF. Written as DNA, the CDR3 is TGTGCCAGCAGCCCGGACAGCCGCTCTGGGGCCAACGTCCTGACTTTC. The whole variable domain, remainder taken from reference TRBV9 and TRBJ2-6, is DSGVTQTPKHLITATGQRVTLRCSPRSGDLSVYWYQQSLDQGLQFLIQYYNGEERAKGNILERFSAQQFPDLHSELNLSSLELGDSALYFCASSPDSRSGANVLTFGAGSRLTVL.

The rearrangement joins TRBV20-1 to TRBJ1-2; D may be TRBD1 (6 bases). The ends were cut back, 3 bases at V and 6 bases at J, with 8 bases in the middle. Germline V gives CDR1 DFQATT, CDR2 SNEGSKA (reference sequence). The CDR3 loop spans 11 amino acids. CDR3 protein: CSASEGDGYTF. For the CDR3, the DNA is TGCAGTGCTAGTGAGGGGGATGGCTACACCTTC.

The chain couples TRBV2 to TRBJ1-3; D not certain. The CDR3 has 14 residues. In germline, CDR1 is SNHLY, CDR2 FYNNEI. The V end was cut by 6 bases, the J end by 0 bases, with 9 bases between. CDR3 sequence: CASREMNSGNTIYF. The CDR3 DNA sequence: TGTGCCAGCAGGGAGATGAACTCTGGAAACACCATATATTTT.

The chain couples TRBV10-3 to TRBJ1-2; D possibly corresponds to TRBD1 (5 bases). Per the germline V gene, CDR1 is ENHRY and CDR2 is SYGVKD. Trimming left V 4 bases short and J 3 bases short, with 12 bases between. This CDR3 contains 14 residues. CDR3 sequence (DNA): TGTGCCATCAGTGGACAGAAGGAACACTATGGCTACACCTTC. Its translation is CAISGQKEHYGYTF.

The chain has TRBV27 and TRBJ1-2; tentative D call: TRBD1 (5 bases). V was trimmed by 2 bases and J by 7 bases, leaving 14 bases between them. Germline V gene sequence: CDR1 MNHEY, CDR2 SMNVEV (reference sequence). The CDR3 has 14 amino acids. The CDR3 spells CASSLKRWGFGYTF. CDR3 bases: TGTGCCAGCAGTTTAAAGAGATGGGGCTTTGGCTACACCTTC.

In its sample, this clone was seen once. This sequence joins TRBV9 and TRBJ1-2; no definite D call. Trimming pared 1 base from V and 4 bases from J, leaving 11 bases between. In germline, CDR1 is SGDLS, CDR2 YYNGEE. The CDR3 is 14 amino acids. The CDR3, as DNA: TGTGCCAGCAGCGTATTATCGGCGGGCTATGGCTACACCTTC. The encoded protein is CASSVLSAGYGYTF.

Points on this clone: Its ends do not fully match the called genes, so a read error is possible. V usage is TRBV7-7 and J usage is TRBJ2-1; TRBD2 matches at 7 bases. The germline gives CDR1 SSHAT, CDR2 FNYEAQ (reference sequence). The CDR3 contains 14 residues. CDR3 sequence: CASSLGAGRTEQFF. CDR3 nucleotide sequence: TGTGCTAGCAGCCTGGGAGCGGGAAGGACGGAGCAGTTCTTC. The full variable domain, rest sourced from reference TRBV7-7 and TRBJ2-1, is GAGVSQSPRYKVTKRGQDVTLRCDPISSHATLYWYQQALGQGPEFLTYFNYEAQPDKSGLPSDRFSAERPEGSISTLTIQRTEQRDSAMYRCASSLGAGRTEQFFGPGTRLTVL.

The rearrangement links TRBV7-9 to TRBJ2-2, with 8 bases identical to TRBD1. From germline, CDR1 is SEHNR and CDR2 FQNEAQ (reference sequence). The junction had 8 bases not matched to a gene; V was cut back by 1 base and J by 7 bases. The CDR3 consists of 16 residues. The CDR3: CASSLDRTGSVGELFF. CDR3 bases: TGTGCCAGCAGCTTAGATAGGACAGGGAGCGTCGGGGAGCTGTTTTTT.

The rearrangement uses TRBV6-5 and TRBJ2-7; 7 bases agree with TRBD2. Germline V gene lookup returns CDR1 MNHEY and CDR2 SVGAGI. The trim removed 8 bases at V and 7 bases at J, leaving 8 bases unmatched. This CDR3 has 12 residues. The CDR3: CASGTTKWEQYF. The CDR3 nucleotides are TGTGCCAGCGGGACTACCAAATGGGAGCAGTACTTC.